This TCR beta chain was identified during a study of beta chain features in type 1 diabetes. Study findings and constraints: Fewer insertions but more deletions were seen at VDJ junctions in type 1 diabetes patients. Whether TCRB rearrangement is influenced by HLA type went unresolved here.

The whole isolated RNA underwent reverse transcription, so sequencing captured expressed TCRB transcripts. Reads for stem cell-like memory T cell samples averaged approximately 1 million. The data were produced by immunoSEQ multiplex PCR, yet TCRdb's version contains in-frame clones alone and is incomplete. Altogether 35,000 to 50,000 clones are present, 50% being singletons, with the ten largest covering around 0.25%. About this clone itself: The antigen remains unidentified.

CDR1 LGHNA and CDR2 YNFKEQ come from the germline V gene. This CDR3 comprises 17 residues. Losses at the gene ends were 1 base for V and 6 bases for J; bases not matched to a gene: 14. The receptor was isolated from a woman aged 30 to 39 in good health. The V gene is TRBV4-2, the J gene TRBJ2-7; 8 nucleotides line up with TRBD2. Source material: stem cell memory CD4+ T cells from blood. The CDR3 reads CASSQVAAGDSRGEQYF. In DNA form, the CDR3 reads TGTGCCAGCAGCCAAGTGGCAGCGGGAGACTCTCGGGGCGAGCAGTACTTC.